The source of this TCR beta chain is a study of immune cell composition in non-small cell lung cancer. This clone came up a few times. Profiled with immunoSEQ multiplex PCR; TCRdb holds only in-frame clones, not every one. The sample carries a few thousand clones, 70% to 80% recorded once. The normal lung sample lay at least 3 cm, and maximally far, from the tumour. The sample consisted of non-adjacent lung tissue. This clonotype was sampled from a human donor with non-small cell lung cancer.

In nucleotides, the CDR3 is TGTGCCAGCAGAGGGGGAGTCTATGGCTACACCTTC. This gives the protein CASRGGVYGYTF. The chain carries TRBV6-5 and TRBJ1-2, with D perhaps TRBD1 (6 bases). The V end was cut by 6 bases, the J end by 4 bases, with 9 bases between. Per the germline V gene, CDR1 is MNHEY and CDR2 is SVGAGI. The CDR3 consists of 12 residues.